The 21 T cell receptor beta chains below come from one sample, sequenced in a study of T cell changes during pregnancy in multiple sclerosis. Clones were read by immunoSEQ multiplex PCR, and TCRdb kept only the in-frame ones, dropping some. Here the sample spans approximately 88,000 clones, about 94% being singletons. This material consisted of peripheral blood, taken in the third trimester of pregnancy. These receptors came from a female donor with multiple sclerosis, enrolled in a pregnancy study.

The CDR3 DNA sequence: TGTGCCAGCAGTGTGCCTTGGATCGCAAGCGGTGAGCAGTTCTTC. This translates into CASSVPWIASGEQFF. The V call is TRBV25-1, the J call TRBJ2-1, with D possibly matching TRBD2 (5 bases). The CDR3 covers 15 residues. V lost 4 bases to trimming and J lost 9 bases, with 19 bases between them. CDR1 is MGHDK, CDR2 SYGVNS, per germline.

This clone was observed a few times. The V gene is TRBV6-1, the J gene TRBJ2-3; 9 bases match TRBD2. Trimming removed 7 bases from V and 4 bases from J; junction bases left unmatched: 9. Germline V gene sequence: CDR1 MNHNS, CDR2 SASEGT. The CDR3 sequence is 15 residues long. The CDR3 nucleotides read TGTGCCAGCATTCTTCTAGCGGGAAGTGCAGATACGCAGTATTTT. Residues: CASILLAGSADTQYF.

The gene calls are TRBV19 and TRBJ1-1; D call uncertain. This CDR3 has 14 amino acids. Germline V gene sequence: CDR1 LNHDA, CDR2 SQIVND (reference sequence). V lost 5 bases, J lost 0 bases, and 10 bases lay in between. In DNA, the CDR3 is TGTGCCAGTAGTCTGGTGACACTGAACACTGAAGCTTTCTTT. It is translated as CASSLVTLNTEAFF. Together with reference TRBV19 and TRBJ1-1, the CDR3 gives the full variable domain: DGGITQSPKYLFRKEGQNVTLSCEQNLNHDAMYWYRQDPGQGLRLIYYSQIVNDFQKGDIAEGYSVSREKKESFPLTVTSAQKNPTAFYLCASSLVTLNTEAFFGQGTRLTVV.

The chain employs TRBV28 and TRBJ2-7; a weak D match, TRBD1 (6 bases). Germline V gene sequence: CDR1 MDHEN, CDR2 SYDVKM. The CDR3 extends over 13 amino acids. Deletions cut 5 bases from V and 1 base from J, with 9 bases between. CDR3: CASSNRVSYEQYF. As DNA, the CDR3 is TGTGCCAGCAGTAACAGGGTTTCCTACGAGCAGTACTTC.

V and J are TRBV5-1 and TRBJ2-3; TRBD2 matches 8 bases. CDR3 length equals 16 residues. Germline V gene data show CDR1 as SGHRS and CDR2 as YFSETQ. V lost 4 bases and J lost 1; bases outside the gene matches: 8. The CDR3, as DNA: TGCGCCAGCAGCGGATCAACTAGCGGTGGCACAGATACGCAGTATTTT. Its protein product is CASSGSTSGGTDTQYF. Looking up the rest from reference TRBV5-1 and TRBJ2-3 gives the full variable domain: KAGVTQTPRYLIKTRGQQVTLSCSPISGHRSVSWYQQTPGQGLQFLFEYFSETQRNKGNFPGRFSGRQFSNSRSEMNVSTLELGDSALYLCASSGSTSGGTDTQYFGPGTRLTVL.

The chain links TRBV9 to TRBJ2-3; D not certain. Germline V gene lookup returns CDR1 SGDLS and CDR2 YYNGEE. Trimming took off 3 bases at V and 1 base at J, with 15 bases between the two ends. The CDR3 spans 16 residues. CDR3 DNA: TGTGCCAGCAGCGCAGAACAGCATGTGGGCACAGATACGCAGTATTTT. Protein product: CASSAEQHVGTDTQYF. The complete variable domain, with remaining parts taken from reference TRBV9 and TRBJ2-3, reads DSGVTQTPKHLITATGQRVTLRCSPRSGDLSVYWYQQSLDQGLQFLIQYYNGEERAKGNILERFSAQQFPDLHSELNLSSLELGDSALYFCASSAEQHVGTDTQYFGPGTRLTVL.

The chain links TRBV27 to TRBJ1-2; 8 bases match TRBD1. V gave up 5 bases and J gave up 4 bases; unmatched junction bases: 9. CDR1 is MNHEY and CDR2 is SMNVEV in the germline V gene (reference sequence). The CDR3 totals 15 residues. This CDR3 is CASSLGQGSSYGYTF. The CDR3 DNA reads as TGTGCCAGCAGTCTAGGACAGGGTAGTAGCTATGGCTACACCTTC.

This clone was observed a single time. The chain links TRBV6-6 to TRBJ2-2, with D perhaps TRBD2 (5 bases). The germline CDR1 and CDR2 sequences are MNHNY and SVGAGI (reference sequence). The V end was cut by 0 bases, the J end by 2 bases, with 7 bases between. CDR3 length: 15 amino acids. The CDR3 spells CASSYSRGNTGELFF. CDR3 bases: TGTGCCAGCAGTTACTCTCGGGGTAACACCGGGGAGCTGTTTTTT.

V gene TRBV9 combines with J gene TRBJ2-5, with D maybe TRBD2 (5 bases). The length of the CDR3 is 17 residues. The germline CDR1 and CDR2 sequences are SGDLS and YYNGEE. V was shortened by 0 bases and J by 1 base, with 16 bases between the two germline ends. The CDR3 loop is CASSVGWVGLTQETQYF. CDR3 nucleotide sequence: TGTGCCAGCAGCGTAGGATGGGTAGGACTCACCCAAGAGACCCAGTACTTC.

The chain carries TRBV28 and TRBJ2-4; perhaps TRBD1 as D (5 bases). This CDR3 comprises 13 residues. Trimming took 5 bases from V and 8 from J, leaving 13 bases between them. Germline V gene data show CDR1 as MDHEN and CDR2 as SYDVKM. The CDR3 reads CASSRTQGYIQYF. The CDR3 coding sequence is TGTGCCAGCAGTAGAACTCAGGGTTACATTCAGTACTTC.

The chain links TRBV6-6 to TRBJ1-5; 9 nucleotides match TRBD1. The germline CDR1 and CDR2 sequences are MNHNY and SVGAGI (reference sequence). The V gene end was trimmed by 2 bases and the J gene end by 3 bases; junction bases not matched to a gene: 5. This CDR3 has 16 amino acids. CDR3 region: CASSYGGTGPNQPQHF. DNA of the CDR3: TGTGCCAGCAGTTACGGTGGGACAGGGCCCAATCAGCCCCAGCATTTT.

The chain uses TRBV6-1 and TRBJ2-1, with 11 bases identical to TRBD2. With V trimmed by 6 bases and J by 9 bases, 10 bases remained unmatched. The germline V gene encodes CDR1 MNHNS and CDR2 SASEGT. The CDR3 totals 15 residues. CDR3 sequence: CASRETSGIRSEQFF. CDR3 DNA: TGTGCCAGCAGGGAGACTAGCGGGATACGCAGTGAGCAGTTCTTC.

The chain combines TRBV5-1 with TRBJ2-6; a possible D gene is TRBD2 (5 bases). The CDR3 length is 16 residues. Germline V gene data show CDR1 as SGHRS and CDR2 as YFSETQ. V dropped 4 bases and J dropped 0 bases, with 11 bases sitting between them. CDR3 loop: CASSQNRGSGANVLTF. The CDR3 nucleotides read TGCGCCAGCAGCCAGAACCGGGGCTCTGGGGCCAACGTCCTGACTTTC. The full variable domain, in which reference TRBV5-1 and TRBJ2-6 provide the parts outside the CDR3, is KAGVTQTPRYLIKTRGQQVTLSCSPISGHRSVSWYQQTPGQGLQFLFEYFSETQRNKGNFPGRFSGRQFSNSRSEMNVSTLELGDSALYLCASSQNRGSGANVLTFGAGSRLTVL.

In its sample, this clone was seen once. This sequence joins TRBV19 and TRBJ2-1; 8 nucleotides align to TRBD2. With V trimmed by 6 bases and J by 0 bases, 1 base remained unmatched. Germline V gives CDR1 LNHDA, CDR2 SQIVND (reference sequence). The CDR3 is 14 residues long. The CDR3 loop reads CASRSGSSYNEQFF. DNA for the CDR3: TGTGCCAGTAGGAGCGGGAGCTCCTACAATGAGCAGTTCTTC.

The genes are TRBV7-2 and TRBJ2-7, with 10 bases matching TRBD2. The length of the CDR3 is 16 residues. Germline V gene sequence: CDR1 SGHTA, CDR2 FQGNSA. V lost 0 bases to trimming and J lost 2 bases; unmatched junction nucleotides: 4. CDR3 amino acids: CASSLARLAGAYEQYF. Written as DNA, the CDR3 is TGTGCCAGCAGCTTAGCGCGACTAGCGGGTGCCTACGAGCAGTACTTC.

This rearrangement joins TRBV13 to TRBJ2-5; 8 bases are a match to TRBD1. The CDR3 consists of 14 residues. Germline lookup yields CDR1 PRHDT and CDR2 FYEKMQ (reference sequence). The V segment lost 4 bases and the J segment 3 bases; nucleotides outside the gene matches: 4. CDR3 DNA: TGTGCCAGCAGCTCCAAGACAGGGGAAGAGACCCAGTACTTC. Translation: CASSSKTGEETQYF.

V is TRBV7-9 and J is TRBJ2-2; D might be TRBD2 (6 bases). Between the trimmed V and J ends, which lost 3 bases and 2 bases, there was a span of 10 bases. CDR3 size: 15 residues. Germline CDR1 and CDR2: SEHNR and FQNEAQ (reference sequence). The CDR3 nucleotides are TGTGCCAGCAGCTTGCGGGGCACTAACACCGGGGAGCTGTTTTTT. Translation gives CASSLRGTNTGELFF.

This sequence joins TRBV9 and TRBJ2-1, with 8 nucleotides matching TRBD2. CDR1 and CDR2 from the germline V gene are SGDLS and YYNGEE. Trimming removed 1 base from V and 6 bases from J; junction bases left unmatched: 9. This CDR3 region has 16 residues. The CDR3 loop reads CASSVSKTSASNEQFF. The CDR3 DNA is TGTGCCAGCAGCGTATCGAAGACTAGCGCCTCCAATGAGCAGTTCTTC.

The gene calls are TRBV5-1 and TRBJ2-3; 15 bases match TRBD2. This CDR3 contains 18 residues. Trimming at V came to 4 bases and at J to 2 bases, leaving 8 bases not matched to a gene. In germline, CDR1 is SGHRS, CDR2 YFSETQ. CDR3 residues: CASSPGRTSGRATDTQYF. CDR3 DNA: TGCGCCAGCAGCCCTGGAAGGACTAGCGGGAGGGCCACAGATACGCAGTATTTT.

The CDR3 spells CASSLEGGKLFF. CDR3 nucleotides: TGTGCCAGCAGCTTAGAGGGAGGAAAACTGTTTTTT. The chain employs TRBV7-9 and TRBJ1-4; D unclear. This CDR3 is built from 12 residues. Trimming took 1 base from V and 10 from J, leaving 7 bases between them. Germline V gene data show CDR1 as SEHNR and CDR2 as FQNEAQ (reference sequence).

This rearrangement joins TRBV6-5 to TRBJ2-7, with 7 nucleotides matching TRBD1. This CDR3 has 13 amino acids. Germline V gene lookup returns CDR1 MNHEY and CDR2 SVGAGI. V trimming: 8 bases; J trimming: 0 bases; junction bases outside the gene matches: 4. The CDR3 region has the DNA TGTGCCAGCCGAAGACAGGGCTCCTACGAGCAGTACTTC. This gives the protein CASRRQGSYEQYF.